The entry below describes one T cell receptor (beta chain). No cognate antigen has been identified for it. Base qualities are not recorded, but no much larger clone differs from it by a single base. To prepare the library, the immunoSEQ multiplex PCR assay was applied. For the multiplex PCR, a mixture combining 60 forward primers for TCR Vbeta segments and 13 reverse primers for TCR Jbeta segments was used. Amplification of the CDR3 region of rearranged TCR beta genes was performed with a multiplex PCR assay on genomic DNA. Amplified TCR beta libraries were sequenced as 87-base-pair reads on the Illumina HiSeq System. Per the authors' processing: A later analysis tallied approximately 87 million unique TCR beta chains across the 600 to 700 repertoires, and about 10 million of those chains were shared by two or more donors. Raw reads were error-corrected and collapsed into unique sequences with a nearest-neighbor algorithm that merged closely related sequences to remove PCR and sequencing errors. Alignment of CDR3 sequences to IMGT reference sequences was used to assign V, D and J gene segments. Each retained sequence needed at least a six-nucleotide match to both a V gene segment and a J gene segment. A rearrangement was called productive if the CDR3 had no stop codons and remained in frame with V and J, and every other rearrangement was called non-productive. CDR3 was defined by IMGT convention, running from the second conserved V-encoded cysteine to the conserved J-encoded phenylalanine. In an earlier analysis of more than 550 of the donors, sequences lacking an unambiguous match to a single V gene segment were excluded. An earlier analysis of 587 of the donors called V segments functional above 56.7% productive rearrangements and segregating when the between-donor standard deviation exceeded 5%. A statistical classification framework was developed to diagnose cytomegalovirus status using the catalog of TCR beta chain sequences. V and J gene assignment, in a later analysis, came from comparing TCR nucleotide sequences with IMGT/GENE-DB human TR gene sequences. Using the TCRdist pipeline, a later analysis assigned CDR3 sequences along with most-parsimonious VDJ recombination scenarios. In a later analysis, each TCR beta chain was defined by its CDR3 amino acid sequence together with its V-gene family, and reads without a unique V-gene family were excluded. A later analysis removed 450 to 600 highly shared, low-generation-probability nucleotide sequences to deal with suspected cross-contamination and a sequencing artifact. For each public chain, a later analysis derived a clonal expansion index from normalized ranks of inferred template counts within each repertoire. Generation probabilities in a later analysis came from a VDJ recombination model fitted to out-of-frame rearrangements, and those results were checked against IGoR. In a later analysis, hypergeometric tests were used to score TCR-TCR, TCR-HLA and TCR-CMV co-occurrence, with a repertoire-size bias correction applied to TCR pairs. False discovery rates were estimated in a later analysis by permuting HLA or CMV assignments 20 times. In a later analysis, co-occurring TCRs were grouped with DBSCAN, and TCRdist sequence similarity was added when clustering was performed within HLA-allele-positive subsets. For co-occurrence clustering, repertoires with fewer than 30,000 or more than 120,000 public chains were excluded, along with five repertoires with anomalous nucleotide sharing. TCRdb retrieved this table from immuneACCESS and kept in-frame rearrangements only. Not all clones are present; in checked studies, unresolved V genes account for under half, and no reason is known for the remainder. V, J and clone size reflect that table, while D and trimming were determined from the DNA. In this sample the table shows some 200,000 clones, more than 60% of which occur a single time. Jointly, the top ten make up roughly 3% of the sample.

The data derive from a study of cytomegalovirus exposure and HLA in healthy donors (dated by TCRdb to about 2017). For the study in its entirety: An earlier analysis of approximately 640 of the donors reported approximately 300 Gb of sequence data and around 120 million unique TCR beta sequences from about 179 million T cells. Approximately 310 gigabases of sequencing data and 78 million or so unique TCR sequences were included in an early release covering roughly 600 HLA-typed donors. Of the roughly 400 genotyped donors, around 81% fell in the genetic ancestry cluster associated with self-reported Caucasian donors. The study was designed to test whether signatures of past pathogen exposure could be identified by cataloging public T cell receptors. The study used immunosequencing to profile the T cell repertoires of 670 or so subjects and linked those repertoires to cytomegalovirus serostatus. A separate validation cohort of over 95 different subjects was used in addition to the 666-subject first cohort. The study combined high-throughput TCR immunosequencing, statistical association of individual TCRs with disease status, and machine learning to predict cytomegalovirus infection status. A later analysis re-examined previously published TCR beta repertoires from several hundred donors and added high-resolution HLA genotyping to investigate patterns of TCR occurrence. In the later analysis, no new phenotypic data were used to find candidate immune exposures; instead, reliance was placed on TCR beta sequences and their occurrence across donors. An earlier analysis of around 640 of the donors used high-throughput TCR beta sequencing to judge whether each TCR beta V gene segment behaved as functional or pseudogenic. Donor age, sex, ethnicity and CMV serostatus were compiled together with the repertoire data. A later genetic analysis used genome-wide SNP genotypes for about 60% of the 666 donors, treating that subset as a discovery cohort. All discovery cohort repertoires had been generated on a single sequencing platform. HLA typing covered class I and class II loci at four-digit resolution. Typing coverage varied by locus: roughly 620-640 donors for A, B, C, DRB1 and DQB1; 522 for DQA1; some 610 for DPA1; around 450 for DPB1. Because of strong linkage in the cohort, four or five DR-DQ haplotypes were treated as single units for association and clustering. On average, around 240,000 unique TCR beta nucleotide sequences were sequenced per donor among a few hundred genotyped donors of the cohort, with roughly 18% of those sequences being non-productive. Summary of the overall study and its limitations: The sequencing pipeline was judged likely to have produced a cluster of highly shared sequence variants as a technical artifact. In a later analysis, HLA-associated TCR beta chains were found to be more clonally expanded and to have lower generation probabilities than equally common non-associated chains. Presence/absence analyses assumed roughly uniform sequencing depth across donors, an assumption that may not hold. A later analysis associated 15,000 to 20,000 TCR beta sequences with specific HLA alleles at a false discovery rate of 0.05. The classifier was reported to diagnose cytomegalovirus status with high specificity and sensitivity in both the original cohort and the validation cohort. In vitro tests confirmed that three of the cytomegalovirus-associated TCR beta chains recognize cytomegalovirus antigens. In an earlier analysis of about 550 of the donors, most TCR beta V segments were observed in productive rearrangements about 87% or about 30% of the time, broadly matching IMGT annotations. A later genetic analysis reported fewer N-insertions in productive TCRs among donors in an Asian-associated ancestry cluster than the roughly 700-donor mean. A later analysis found that most CMV-associated TCR beta chains appeared HLA-restricted, with HLA associations seemingly driven largely by CMV exposure. The study listed over 150 TCR beta chains as associated with cytomegalovirus. HLA typing was unavailable for some donors at each locus, so association tests used only the typed subset. In a later analysis, the rate of TCR association differed among HLA loci, with DRB1 alleles having the most associated TCRs and HLA-C alleles having the fewest. Across donors, most TCR sequences were observed very rarely, whereas some public TCRs were present in many individuals. In a later analysis, several top co-occurrence clusters were reported to appear linked to parvovirus B19, influenza, CMV and Epstein-Barr virus. According to the authors, the approach could potentially be generalized to other disease states and immunological phenotypes. A further reported finding was that TCR beta sequences accurately predicted the HLA-A and HLA-B alleles for most subjects in the first cohort. Assigning TCR associations to individual alleles was difficult when HLA alleles, especially DR and DQ, strongly co-occurred. This cohort had only TCR beta chains sequenced, and the lack of alpha or paired-chain data limited which features could be detected. Because counts were too low, about 18 rarely observed V segments, including chromosome 9 orphons, were excluded from the earlier analysis of under 650 of the donors. V-gene and J-gene trimming of TCR beta chains was associated with a missense DCLRE1C variant in a later genetic analysis, and the association was replicated in an independent cohort. For the cohort, immune exposure information was limited to CMV serostatus. Correlated functional status among segregating V segments might be attributable to linkage disequilibrium, but an unknown experimental factor could not be ruled out.

In total, roughly 670 healthy bone marrow donors made up the cohort. At the time of sampling, every cohort member was nominally healthy, though immune exposures that went unrecorded were likely present. The donor tested CMV seronegative and was one of the 352 seronegative cohort members. Every donor gave a peripheral blood sample, and the peripheral blood mononuclear cells from that sample were used for TCR beta sequencing. Genomic DNA was extracted from the blood cell samples with the Qiagen DNeasy Blood Extraction Kit. Sequencing was carried out using PBMCs. This sequence was found in a female donor in good health and CMV-seronegative.

The DNA sequence is as follows: TGTGCCAGCTCACCGGGGGGGAACACCGGGGAGCTGTTTTTT. This codes for CASSPGGNTGELFF. The V and J segments used are TRBV18 and TRBJ2-2; TRBD2 could be the D gene, as 6 bases match. The CDR3 contains 14 residues, cysteine and phenylalanine counted. Only the CDR3 part of the read is kept: 42 bases, read in frame from the first base. Trimming takes 3 bases from V and 1 base from J, and the germline ends sit 6 bases apart. Per the germline V gene, KGHSH is the CDR1 and LQKENI is the CDR2.